Presented here are 31 T cell receptor beta chains from one specimen sequenced in a study of T cell changes during pregnancy in multiple sclerosis. Using immunoSEQ multiplex PCR, the repertoire was profiled, and TCRdb retains in-frame clones only, with some absent. The table has tens of thousands of clones, just under 95% seen once. This sample comprised peripheral blood, obtained after pregnancy. The receptor source for this set is a female donor in good health, enrolled as a control in a pregnancy study.

CDR3 DNA: TGTGCCAGCAGCTTGGGACAGCAAAATTCACCCCTCCACTTT. Its translation: CASSLGQQNSPLHF. The chain is built from TRBV7-9 and TRBJ1-6, with TRBD1 matching 7 bases. CDR1 SEHNR and CDR2 FQNEAQ come from the germline V gene (reference sequence). The CDR3 is 14 amino acids. The V gene end was trimmed by 3 bases and the J gene end by 7 bases; junction bases not matched to a gene: 3.

This chain uses TRBV6-1 with TRBJ1-2; D unresolved. Trimming pared 4 bases from V and 0 bases from J, leaving 6 bases between. Looked up from germline, CDR1 is MNHNS and CDR2 is SASEGT. The CDR3 totals 13 residues. CDR3 in amino acids: CASSVTSNYGYTF. CDR3 nucleotides: TGTGCCAGCAGTGTGACATCTAACTATGGCTACACCTTC.

This chain uses TRBV19 with TRBJ2-7; TRBD2 aligns across 8 bases. The germline V gene has CDR1 LNHDA and CDR2 SQIVND (reference sequence). Germline trimming cut 3 bases from V and 0 bases from J; bases unmatched to any gene: 1. The CDR3 extends over 14 amino acids. The CDR3 coding sequence is TGTGCCAGTAGTATGGCGGGGGGCTCCTACGAGCAGTACTTC. It codes for CASSMAGGSYEQYF.

V and J are TRBV28 and TRBJ1-4, with 9 bases that match TRBD1. Germline assignment: CDR1 MDHEN and CDR2 SYDVKM. Germline trimming cut 5 bases from V and 5 bases from J; bases unmatched to any gene: 6. The CDR3 sequence is 15 residues long. The CDR3 sequence: CASSETGGRNEKLFF. CDR3 in DNA: TGTGCCAGCAGTGAAACAGGGGGCAGGAATGAAAAACTGTTTTTT.

V gene TRBV5-1 combines with J gene TRBJ2-5; the match to TRBD1 covers 8 bases. The V segment lost 4 bases and the J segment 2 bases; nucleotides outside the gene matches: 4. This CDR3 comprises 14 residues. Germline CDR1 reads SGHRS; CDR2 reads YFSETQ. This CDR3 is CASSSRQGQETQYF. CDR3 sequence (DNA): TGCGCCAGCAGCAGTAGACAGGGGCAAGAGACCCAGTACTTC.

The rearrangement links TRBV4-3 to TRBJ2-1; TRBD2 matches at 9 bases. Trimming removed 2 bases from V and 0 bases from J; junction bases left unmatched: 11. In germline, CDR1 is LGHNA, CDR2 YSLEER. The CDR3 is 19 amino acids. The CDR3 nucleotides are TGCGCCAGCAGCCAACTAGGGCGGGAGGGCCCGAGCTCCTACAATGAGCAGTTCTTC. It codes for CASSQLGREGPSSYNEQFF.

The chain uses TRBV5-1 and TRBJ1-1; D gene uncertain. The V gene's germline CDR1 is SGHRS and CDR2 YFSETQ. V lost 2 bases to trimming and J lost 8 bases, with 13 bases between them. The CDR3 runs to 13 residues. The CDR3 protein is CASSLTHSVEAFF. CDR3 DNA: TGCGCCAGCAGCTTAACCCACAGTGTCGAAGCTTTCTTT.

The chain uses TRBV5-8 and TRBJ2-6; D may be TRBD1 (5 bases). The CDR3 has 18 amino acids. The V end lost 0 bases, the J end lost 0 bases, and 13 bases lay between the germline ends. Germline values: CDR1 SGHTS, CDR2 YDEGEE. This CDR3 is CASSLETDKISGANVLTF. CDR3 nucleotide sequence: TGTGCCAGCAGCTTGGAGACAGACAAGATCTCTGGGGCCAACGTCCTGACTTTC.

This clone was counted only a few times. The V and J genes are TRBV5-6 and TRBJ1-1; TRBD1 agrees at 12 bases. The trim removed 2 bases at V and 5 bases at J, leaving 7 bases unmatched. Germline CDR1 is SGHDT and CDR2 is YYEEEE. The CDR3 covers 16 residues. The CDR3 bases are TGTGCCAGCAGCTTAACGGGACAGGGGGCAGGTACTGAAGCTTTCTTT. It is translated as CASSLTGQGAGTEAFF.

The chain employs TRBV4-1 and TRBJ2-5, with 14 bases fitting TRBD2. The CDR3 spans 16 residues. V shed 0 bases and J 7 bases; nucleotides not matched to a gene: 4. The V gene's germline CDR1 is MGHRA and CDR2 YSYEKL. In DNA, the CDR3 is TGCGCCAGCAGCCAAGACGGACTAGCGGGGGGAGGGACCCAGTACTTC. Amino acid sequence: CASSQDGLAGGGTQYF.

The rearrangement joins TRBV15 to TRBJ2-7; 7 bases fit TRBD1. J gave up 6 bases and V 4 bases, and 9 bases lay outside the gene matches. The germline V gene has CDR1 LNHNV and CDR2 YYDKDF (reference sequence). The CDR3 is made up of 14 amino acids. The CDR3 region has the DNA TGTGCCACCAGCATAGACAGGGAAAGTCGCGAGCAGTACTTC. This codes for CATSIDRESREQYF.

The chain is built from TRBV6-5 and TRBJ1-1; D might be TRBD1 (6 bases). Trimming pared 3 bases from V and 6 bases from J, leaving 17 bases between. The CDR3 is 15 amino acids. In germline, CDR1 is MNHEY, CDR2 SVGAGI. The CDR3 bases are TGTGCCAGCAGTTATCTGGATATGAGGGGGTCTGAAGCTTTCTTT. It specifies CASSYLDMRGSEAFF.

In DNA form, the CDR3 reads TGTGCCAGCAGTTGGGGAGGCAATCAGCCCCAGCATTTT. This translates into CASSWGGNQPQHF. The chain has TRBV27 and TRBJ1-5; D is uncertain. The ends were cut back, 4 bases at V and 2 bases at J, with 6 bases in the middle. CDR1 and CDR2 (germline): MNHEY, SMNVEV (reference sequence). The CDR3 loop spans 13 amino acids.

The rearrangement joins TRBV6-5 to TRBJ1-1; 9 bases agree with TRBD1. From germline, CDR1 is MNHEY and CDR2 SVGAGI. V lost 4 bases, J lost 9 bases, and 6 bases stayed unmatched. The CDR3 covers 13 residues. The CDR3 sequence is CASSSGQGGKAFF. CDR3 sequence (DNA): TGTGCCAGCAGTTCGGGACAGGGAGGTAAAGCTTTCTTT.

This rearrangement joins TRBV28 to TRBJ2-1, with 7 bases lining up with TRBD1. This CDR3 spans 15 amino acids. The germline CDR1 and CDR2 sequences are MDHEN and SYDVKM. V was clipped by 6 bases and J by 3 bases; unmatched bases: 8. The CDR3 reads CASSDRDRFYNEQFF. In nucleotides, the CDR3 is TGTGCCAGCAGCGACCGGGACAGATTCTACAATGAGCAGTTCTTC. The full variable domain, with the rest looked up from reference TRBV28 and TRBJ2-1, is DVKVTQSSRYLVKRTGEKVFLECVQDMDHENMFWYRQDPGLGLRLIYFSYDVKMKEKGDIPEGYSVSREKKERFSLILESASTNQTSMYLCASSDRDRFYNEQFFGPGTRLTVL.

The count of this clone is one. This chain links TRBV2 with TRBJ1-1; D call uncertain. Germline V gene sequence: CDR1 SNHLY, CDR2 FYNNEI. CDR3 size: 14 residues. V lost 6 bases and J lost 1, with 12 bases in between. This chain's CDR3 is CASRVTSPNTEAFF. The CDR3 coding sequence is TGTGCCAGCAGGGTGACAAGTCCGAACACTGAAGCTTTCTTT.

The gene calls are TRBV5-1 and TRBJ1-2, with D perhaps TRBD1 (6 bases). Trimming took 4 bases from V and 2 from J, leaving 12 bases between them. The length of the CDR3 is 14 residues. From germline, CDR1 is SGHRS and CDR2 YFSETQ. As DNA, the CDR3 is TGCGCCAGCAGCGCACGAACAGGGAACTATGGCTACACCTTC. This encodes CASSARTGNYGYTF.

The chain is built from TRBV11-3 and TRBJ2-2; D is undetermined. Germline-derived CDR1 and CDR2 are SGHNT and YENEEA. Trimming removed 1 base at V and 7 bases at J, with 16 bases between. This CDR3 has 16 residues. The CDR3 reads CASSLGDFVSGGELFF. CDR3 in DNA: TGTGCCAGCAGCTTAGGAGATTTTGTCTCGGGCGGGGAGCTGTTTTTT.

This clone was counted a single time. V is TRBV19 and J is TRBJ1-5; 7 bases map to TRBD1. The V segment lost 2 bases and the J segment 5 bases; nucleotides outside the gene matches: 6. The CDR3 extends over 15 amino acids. From germline, CDR1 is LNHDA and CDR2 SQIVND (reference sequence). The CDR3 DNA follows: TGTGCCAGTAGTATAACCACAGGGGACTATCAGCCCCAGCATTTT. It yields the protein CASSITTGDYQPQHF.

The genes are TRBV10-3 and TRBJ2-7, with a weak D call TRBD2 (6 bases). The CDR3 extends over 11 amino acids. V was cut by 11 bases and J by 5 bases, with 13 bases left in between. Germline V gene lookup returns CDR1 ENHRY and CDR2 SYGVKD. CDR3 coding DNA: TGTGCCGGGGGAGGCCGAGACGAGCAGTACTTC. Amino acids: CAGGGRDEQYF.

The V call is TRBV4-1, the J call TRBJ2-5; no clear D gene. CDR3 length: 15 residues. V dropped 1 base and J dropped 3 bases, with 12 bases sitting between them. Germline CDR1 MGHRA, CDR2 YSYEKL. For the CDR3, the DNA is TGCGCCAGCAGCCAAGTCGAACGGCGGAAAGAGACCCAGTACTTC. Translated: CASSQVERRKETQYF.

For the CDR3, the DNA is TGTGCCAGCAGCTCCCAGGGCTACGCTGAAGCTTTCTTT. Residues: CASSSQGYAEAFF. The V gene is TRBV7-2, the J gene TRBJ1-1, with D perhaps matching TRBD1 (5 bases). The CDR3 contains 13 residues. Germline V gene data show CDR1 as SGHTA and CDR2 as FQGNSA. Between the trimmed V and J ends, which lost 4 bases and 6 bases, there was a span of 12 bases.

The chain employs TRBV25-1 and TRBJ2-3, with D perhaps matching TRBD1 (5 bases). Trimming took 8 bases from V and 1 from J, leaving 10 bases between them. The germline gives CDR1 MGHDK, CDR2 SYGVNS. CDR3 length: 13 residues. The CDR3 loop reads CASAGLGTDTQYF. The CDR3 nucleotides are TGTGCCAGCGCAGGGCTAGGCACAGATACGCAGTATTTT.

The gene calls are TRBV7-9 and TRBJ2-5; 10 positions match TRBD2. V lost 5 bases, J lost 3 bases, and 3 bases stayed unmatched. Germline lookup yields CDR1 SEHNR and CDR2 FQNEAQ (reference sequence). The CDR3 extends over 14 amino acids. The CDR3 nucleotides read TGTGCCAGCAGCGGTACTAGCGGGGAAGAGACCCAGTACTTC. Its protein is CASSGTSGEETQYF.

The chain carries TRBV2 and TRBJ2-1, with unresolved D. Germline CDR1 SNHLY, CDR2 FYNNEI. Trimming removed 3 bases from V and 7 bases from J, with 7 bases in between. CDR3 length: 12 amino acids. The CDR3 nucleotides are TGTGCCAGCAGTGACCTCGGGAATGAGCAGTTCTTC. It codes for CASSDLGNEQFF.

This clone was counted a few times. The rearrangement uses TRBV7-9 and TRBJ1-3; D not resolved. V dropped 5 bases and J dropped 2 bases, with 13 bases sitting between them. This CDR3 has 15 residues. Germline-derived CDR1 and CDR2 are SEHNR and FQNEAQ (reference sequence). CDR3 residues: CASSPRVGTGNTIYF. The CDR3 DNA reads as TGTGCCAGCAGCCCGCGGGTGGGGACTGGAAACACCATATATTTT. Full variable domain (missing parts from reference TRBV7-9 and TRBJ1-3): DTGVSQNPRHKITKRGQNVTFRCDPISEHNRLYWYRQTLGQGPEFLTYFQNEAQLEKSRLLSDRFSAERPKGSFSTLEIQRTEQGDSAMYLCASSPRVGTGNTIYFGEGSWLTVV.

The chain joins TRBV11-2 to TRBJ2-7; D remains ambiguous. Between the trimmed V and J ends, which lost 5 bases and 3 bases, there was a span of 8 bases. The CDR3 is made up of 12 amino acids. Germline CDR1 is SGHAT and CDR2 is FQNNGV. CDR3 protein: CASSPLSYEQYF. Written as DNA, the CDR3 is TGTGCCAGCAGCCCGCTCAGCTACGAGCAGTACTTC.

The chain employs TRBV5-8 and TRBJ2-7; D not certain. Germline CDR1 reads SGHTS; CDR2 reads YDEGEE. The V and J ends lost 1 base and 5 bases respectively, with 10 bases between them. The CDR3 runs 13 residues. CDR3 bases: TGTGCCAGCAGCTTGACCAGGCTGCACGAGCAGTACTTC. Translated, it gives CASSLTRLHEQYF.

The rearrangement joins TRBV27 to TRBJ2-3, with 9 positions matching TRBD2. CDR1 and CDR2 (germline): MNHEY, SMNVEV (reference sequence). Germline trimming cut 6 bases from V and 6 bases from J; bases unmatched to any gene: 10. The CDR3 is made up of 15 amino acids. In nucleotides, the CDR3 is TGTGCCAGCAGCCAAGAGGGGCGGGGGGGGGATACGCAGTATTTT. This codes for CASSQEGRGGDTQYF.

The V and J genes are TRBV19 and TRBJ1-2, with 8 bases matching TRBD1. The CDR3 has 14 residues. The germline CDR1 and CDR2 sequences are LNHDA and SQIVND (reference sequence). Trimming removed 7 bases from V and 4 bases from J; junction bases left unmatched: 8. The CDR3 spells CASTPGQASYGYTF. The CDR3 coding sequence is TGTGCCAGTACCCCGGGACAGGCATCCTATGGCTACACCTTC. Full variable domain (missing parts from reference TRBV19 and TRBJ1-2): DGGITQSPKYLFRKEGQNVTLSCEQNLNHDAMYWYRQDPGQGLRLIYYSQIVNDFQKGDIAEGYSVSREKKESFPLTVTSAQKNPTAFYLCASTPGQASYGYTFGSGTRLTVV.

The chain carries TRBV7-9 and TRBJ2-3, with 11 bases aligning to TRBD2. Germline loops: CDR1 SEHNR, CDR2 FQNEAQ (reference sequence). With 5 bases clipped from V and 4 bases from J, the junction kept 17 bases outside the gene matches. CDR3 length: 19 amino acids. CDR3 sequence: CASSPRRAFSGGAADTQYF. The CDR3 DNA reads TGTGCCAGCAGCCCGAGGCGGGCCTTTAGCGGGGGGGCCGCAGATACGCAGTATTTT.